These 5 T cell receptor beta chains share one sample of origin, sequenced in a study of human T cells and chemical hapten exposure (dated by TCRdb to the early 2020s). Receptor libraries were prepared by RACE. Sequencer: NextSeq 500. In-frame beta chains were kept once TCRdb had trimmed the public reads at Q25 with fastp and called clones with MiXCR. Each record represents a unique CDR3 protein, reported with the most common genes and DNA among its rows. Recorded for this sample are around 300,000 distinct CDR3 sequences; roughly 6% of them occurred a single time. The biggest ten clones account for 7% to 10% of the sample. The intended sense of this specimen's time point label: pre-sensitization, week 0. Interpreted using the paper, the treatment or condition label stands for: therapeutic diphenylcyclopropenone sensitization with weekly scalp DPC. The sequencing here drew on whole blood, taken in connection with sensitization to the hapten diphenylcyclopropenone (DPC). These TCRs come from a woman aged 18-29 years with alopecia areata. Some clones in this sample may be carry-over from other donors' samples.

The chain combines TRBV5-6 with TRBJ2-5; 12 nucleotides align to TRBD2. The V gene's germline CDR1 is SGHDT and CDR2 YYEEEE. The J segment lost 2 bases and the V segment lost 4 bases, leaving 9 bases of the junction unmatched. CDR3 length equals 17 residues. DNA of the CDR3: TGTGCCAGCAGCCTCGCCGGGCTAGCGGGGGGGCAAGAGACCCAGTACTTC. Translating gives CASSLAGLAGGQETQYF.

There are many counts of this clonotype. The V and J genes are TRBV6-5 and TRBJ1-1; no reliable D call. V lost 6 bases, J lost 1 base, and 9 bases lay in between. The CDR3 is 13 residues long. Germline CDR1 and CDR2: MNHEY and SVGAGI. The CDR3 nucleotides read TGTGCCAGCAGAATAACAGCGAACACTGAAGCTTTCTTT. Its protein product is CASRITANTEAFF.

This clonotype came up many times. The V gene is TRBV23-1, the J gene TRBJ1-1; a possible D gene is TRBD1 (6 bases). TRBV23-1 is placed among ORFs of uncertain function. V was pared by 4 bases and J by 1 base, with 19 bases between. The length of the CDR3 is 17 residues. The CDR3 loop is CASSRGNRAPPNTEAFF. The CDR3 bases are TGCGCCAGCAGTCGTGGGAACAGGGCTCCTCCGAACACTGAAGCTTTCTTT.

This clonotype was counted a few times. The CDR3 sequence: CASKTTGGFTGELFF. DNA of the CDR3: TGTGCCAGCAAAACGACAGGGGGCTTCACCGGGGAGCTGTTTTTT. The chain combines TRBV2 with TRBJ2-2; 10 bases are a match to TRBD1. From germline, CDR1 is SNHLY and CDR2 FYNNEI. V trimming: 7 bases; J trimming: 4 bases; junction bases outside the gene matches: 6. The CDR3 runs to 15 residues.

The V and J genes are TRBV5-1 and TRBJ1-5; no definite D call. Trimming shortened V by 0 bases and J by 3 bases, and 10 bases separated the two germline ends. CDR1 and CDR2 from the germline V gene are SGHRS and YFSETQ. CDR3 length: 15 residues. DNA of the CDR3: TGCGCCAGCAGCTTGGACGGGCAGGTCAATCAGCCCCAGCATTTT. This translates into CASSLDGQVNQPQHF.